This passage covers 30 T cell receptor beta chains from one sample sequenced in a study of CD8+CD57+ T cells in acquired aplastic anemia. Patients chosen for sequencing had CD8+CD57+ cells that had expanded, as shown by flow cytometry. Profiling that covered TCR beta VDJ and CDR3 relied on genomic DNA as its template. Using its own MiXCR run on the reads, TCRdb lists one record per CDR3 protein. The sample lists about 160,000 distinct CDR3 sequences, under 55% occurring once. The sequencing input was sorted CD4+, CD8+, or CD8+CD57+ T cells (not recorded which) from PBMCs. All receptors derive from a human donor with aplastic anemia.

This clonotype was picked up a small number of times. The gene calls are TRBV7-9 and TRBJ1-6; the match to TRBD1 covers 7 bases. Germline-derived CDR1 and CDR2 are SEHNR and FQNEAQ (reference sequence). V lost 2 bases to trimming and J lost 8 bases; unmatched junction nucleotides: 6. The CDR3 is 15 residues long. CDR3 in DNA: TGTGCCAGCAGCTTAACAGGGGTTGAGGATTCACCCCTCCACTTT. It codes for CASSLTGVEDSPLHF.

The rearrangement joins TRBV7-6 to TRBJ1-5; 8 nucleotides agree with TRBD1. Germline-derived CDR1 and CDR2 are SGHVS and FNYEAQ. CDR3 size: 15 residues. The V gene end was trimmed by 7 bases and the J gene end by 1 base; junction bases not matched to a gene: 6. The CDR3 sequence is CASKGQGGSNQPQHF. CDR3 bases: TGTGCCAGCAAAGGACAGGGAGGAAGCAATCAGCCCCAGCATTTT.

This clonotype was observed many times. The genes are TRBV9 and TRBJ2-1; 9 bases agree with TRBD2. In germline, CDR1 is SGDLS, CDR2 YYNGEE. This CDR3 region has 15 residues. V was clipped by 4 bases and J by 5 bases; unmatched bases: 7. CDR3: CASSPAGGRNNEQFF. The DNA of the CDR3 is TGTGCCAGCAGCCCGGCGGGAGGGCGCAACAATGAGCAGTTCTTC.

There are many counts of this clonotype. The V call is TRBV7-9, the J call TRBJ2-7; 8 nucleotides agree with TRBD1. The CDR3 is 15 residues long. In germline, CDR1 is SEHNR, CDR2 FQNEAQ (reference sequence). V was clipped by 3 bases and J by 5 bases; unmatched bases: 9. The CDR3 protein is CASSFSPDRDHEQYF. The CDR3 DNA follows: TGTGCCAGCAGCTTCTCCCCGGACAGGGACCACGAGCAGTACTTC.

Ten or more counts support this clonotype. The V call is TRBV7-3, the J call TRBJ2-3; D is unresolved. V lost 2 bases and J lost 7, with 10 bases in between. The CDR3 is 13 residues long. Per the germline V gene, CDR1 is SGHTA and CDR2 is FQGTGA. The CDR3 bases are TGTGCCAGCAGCTTAGACGGGTGGAATACGCAGTATTTT. Its protein product is CASSLDGWNTQYF.

The chain combines TRBV7-8 with TRBJ2-7; D not certain. The V gene's germline CDR1 is SGHVS and CDR2 FQNEAQ. The CDR3 is 14 residues long. Trimming removed 11 bases from V and 3 bases from J, with 20 bases in between. Here the CDR3 DNA reads TGTGCCGTTGGAAGCCCGGGTGGGATCTACGAGCAGTACTTC. Its protein is CAVGSPGGIYEQYF.

About this clonotype itself: A much larger clonotype is one base distant, so this may be a read error. The chain carries TRBV10-3 and TRBJ1-4; D is unclear. Per the germline V gene, CDR1 is ENHRY and CDR2 is SYGVKD. The CDR3 has 15 residues. CDR3 sequence (DNA): TGTGCCAGCAGTTCTGGCCTTTCCGTCGGTGAAAAACCGTTTTTT. Encoded protein: CASSSGLSVGEKPFF.

This clonotype was seen many times. The chain recombines TRBV7-9 with TRBJ1-6, with a possible D match to TRBD1 (5 bases). Per the germline V gene, CDR1 is SEHNR and CDR2 is FQNEAQ (reference sequence). This CDR3 has 15 amino acids. V lost 1 base and J lost 6, with 10 bases in between. In DNA, the CDR3 is TGTGCCAGCAGCTTAGTGGGGGGAGGTAATTCACCCCTCCACTTT. Translated, it gives CASSLVGGGNSPLHF. The full variable domain, its missing parts supplied by reference TRBV7-9 and TRBJ1-6, is DTGVSQNPRHKITKRGQNVTFRCDPISEHNRLYWYRQTLGQGPEFLTYFQNEAQLEKSRLLSDRFSAERPKGSFSTLEIQRTEQGDSAMYLCASSLVGGGNSPLHFGNGTRLTVT.

The sample holds many counts of this clonotype. This CDR3 reads CASSYDQQSHEKLFF. In nucleotides, the CDR3 is TGTGCCAGCAGTTATGACCAGCAGTCACACGAAAAACTGTTTTTT. V is TRBV6-5 and J is TRBJ1-4; D is unclear. The germline V and J ends were trimmed by 3 bases and 8 bases, with 16 bases remaining between them. The CDR3 is made up of 15 amino acids. Germline values: CDR1 MNHEY, CDR2 SVGAGI.

This clonotype showed up many times. The chain employs TRBV5-1 and TRBJ2-7; a weak D match, TRBD1 (5 bases). There are 15 residues in the CDR3. V lost 4 bases to trimming and J lost 6 bases, with 20 bases between them. Germline assignment: CDR1 SGHRS and CDR2 YFSETQ. CDR3 loop: CASSLKAGFSGEQYF. In nucleotides, the CDR3 is TGCGCCAGCAGCCTAAAGGCAGGGTTTTCGGGCGAGCAGTACTTC. The variable domain in full, with the rest retrieved from reference TRBV5-1 and TRBJ2-7, is KAGVTQTPRYLIKTRGQQVTLSCSPISGHRSVSWYQQTPGQGLQFLFEYFSETQRNKGNFPGRFSGRQFSNSRSEMNVSTLELGDSALYLCASSLKAGFSGEQYFGPGTRLTVT.

V is TRBV7-9 and J is TRBJ2-7; D gene ambiguous. Trimming left V 2 bases short and J 3 bases short, with 5 bases between. The length of the CDR3 is 12 residues. Germline assignment: CDR1 SEHNR and CDR2 FQNEAQ (reference sequence). The CDR3 protein is CASSLSLYEQYF. The CDR3 DNA reads TGTGCCAGCAGCTTATCTCTCTACGAGCAGTACTTC.

About this clonotype itself: An end of the junction differs from the germline gene, which may be a read error. The V gene is TRBV9, the J gene TRBJ2-1, with 11 bases lining up with TRBD2. Germline CDR1 and CDR2: SGDLS and YYNGEE. This CDR3 spans 15 amino acids. The CDR3 region is CAGSVVSGRGNEQFF. The CDR3 coding sequence is TGTGCCGGCAGCGTAGTTAGCGGGAGGGGCAATGAGCAGTTCTTC.

This clonotype was seen a single time. Given a much more abundant clone one base away, this may be a read error. J is TRBJ2-3 and V is TRBV6-5; 8 positions agree with TRBD2. The CDR3 runs to 16 residues. Germline-derived CDR1 and CDR2 are MNHEY and SVGAGI. This chain's CDR3 is CASSRLTSGGTDAQYF. The CDR3 nucleotides are TGTGCCAGCAGCCGCTTAACTAGCGGAGGCACAGATGCGCAGTATTTT.

The V and J genes are TRBV19 and TRBJ2-4; no definite D call. The last part of the DNA fits TRBJ2-7 better; the J call may be wrong. This CDR3 is built from 12 residues. Germline V gene data show CDR1 as LNHDA and CDR2 as SQIVND (reference sequence). The CDR3 nucleotides read TGTGCCAGTAGCTACGACAACTACGAGCAGTACTTC. It codes for CASSYDNYEQYF.

Many counts were recorded for this clonotype. The chain is built from TRBV7-3 and TRBJ1-3, with 8 nucleotides matching TRBD1. This CDR3 is built from 16 residues. With 2 bases clipped from V and 0 bases from J, the junction kept 3 bases outside the gene matches. Germline V CDR1 and CDR2: SGHTA, FQGTGA. The chain's CDR3 is CASSLVGQDSGNTIYF. The CDR3 DNA reads as TGTGCCAGCAGCTTAGTGGGACAGGACTCTGGAAACACCATATATTTT.

This chain uses TRBV24-1 with TRBJ1-2; unclear D gene. The CDR3 runs 15 residues. V lost 3 bases, J lost 8 bases, and 18 bases lay in between. In germline, CDR1 is KGHDR, CDR2 SFDVKD. The CDR3 nucleotides read TGTGCCACCAGTGATGGTGCTGAAGAGGGAGAAGGCTACACCTTC. As protein: CATSDGAEEGEGYTF.

The chain links TRBV20-1 to TRBJ1-1; D unclear. The CDR3 is 13 amino acids. The V end lost 6 bases, the J end lost 0 bases, and 11 bases lay between the germline ends. Germline CDR1 and CDR2: DFQATT and SNEGSKA (reference sequence). CDR3 in amino acids: CSAQLSLNTEAFF. CDR3 sequence (DNA): TGCAGTGCACAGCTCAGTCTGAACACTGAAGCTTTCTTT.

The V gene is TRBV15, the J gene TRBJ2-3, with TRBD1 matching over 7 bases. The junction had 8 bases not matched to a gene; V was cut back by 4 bases and J by 4 bases. Germline-derived CDR1 and CDR2 are LNHNV and YYDKDF (reference sequence). This CDR3 region has 15 residues. CDR3 in DNA: TGTGCCACCAGCACCATCGGGACAGTCGCAGATACGCAGTATTTT. It is translated as CATSTIGTVADTQYF.

This clonotype was seen just once. The chain employs TRBV25-1 and TRBJ1-1; no clear D. V was shortened by 8 bases and J by 3 bases, with 13 bases between the two germline ends. The germline gives CDR1 MGHDK, CDR2 SYGVNS. The CDR3 has 13 amino acids. The CDR3 sequence is CASGLVRDTEAFF. The CDR3 bases are TGTGCCAGCGGACTAGTTCGGGACACTGAAGCTTTCTTT.

This clonotype showed up just once. The chain employs TRBV27 and TRBJ2-7, with 8 bases fitting TRBD1. The V and J ends lost 5 bases and 3 bases, in that order; junction bases with no gene match: 12. The CDR3 runs to 16 residues. The V gene's germline CDR1 is MNHEY and CDR2 SMNVEV (reference sequence). This CDR3 is CASSEVPPGQVYEQYF. The CDR3 nucleotides are TGTGCCAGCAGTGAAGTACCGCCGGGACAGGTCTACGAGCAGTACTTC.

This clonotype was seen a single time. The chain uses TRBV5-1 and TRBJ2-7, with TRBD2 matching over 7 bases. Looked up from germline, CDR1 is SGHRS and CDR2 is YFSETQ. The CDR3 has 13 residues. The trim removed 0 bases at V and 6 bases at J, leaving 3 bases unmatched. The CDR3 coding sequence is TGCGCCAGCAGCTTGGGGGGACTATCCGAGCAGTACTTC. Residues: CASSLGGLSEQYF.

J is TRBJ2-3 and V is TRBV6-1, with TRBD2 as a possible D gene (6 bases). V was cut by 6 bases and J by 5 bases, with 12 bases left in between. Per the germline V gene, CDR1 is MNHNS and CDR2 is SASEGT. The CDR3 covers 13 residues. The CDR3 DNA reads as TGTGCCAGCAGCCCCGGACTAAAAGATACGCAGTATTTT. Amino acid sequence: CASSPGLKDTQYF.

This clonotype was seen many times. This chain connects TRBV5-1 to TRBJ2-3, with D possibly matching TRBD2 (6 bases). CDR3 size: 13 residues. V was trimmed by 6 bases and J by 6 bases, leaving 14 bases between them. Per the germline V gene, CDR1 is SGHRS and CDR2 is YFSETQ. Written as DNA, the CDR3 is TGCGCCAGCACCCTAGCGTTGAGGGATACGCAGTATTTT. Protein product: CASTLALRDTQYF.

This chain joins TRBV5-1 and TRBJ1-6; D is unresolved. Trimming shortened V by 2 bases and J by 8 bases, and 8 bases separated the two germline ends. In germline, CDR1 is SGHRS, CDR2 YFSETQ. This CDR3 spans 13 amino acids. The CDR3 loop is CASSFEVDSPLHF. The CDR3 DNA follows: TGCGCCAGCAGCTTTGAGGTCGATTCACCCCTCCACTTT.

The chain joins TRBV29-1 to TRBJ2-1, with no clear D. Trimming left V 7 bases short and J 2 bases short, with 12 bases between. In germline, CDR1 is SQVTM, CDR2 ANQGSEA. This CDR3 comprises 13 residues. The CDR3 nucleotides read TGCAGCGGCACTACGCAAACCTACAATGAGCAGTTCTTC. This encodes CSGTTQTYNEQFF.

The chain couples TRBV12-5 to TRBJ2-1; 8 nucleotides align to TRBD1. The CDR3 runs 15 residues. With V trimmed by 5 bases and J by 2 bases, 5 bases remained unmatched. Germline CDR1 reads LGHNT; CDR2 reads FRNRAP. The CDR3 sequence: CASGLGQVTYNEQFF. The CDR3 region has the DNA TGTGCTAGTGGTCTGGGACAGGTCACCTACAATGAGCAGTTCTTC.

The chain joins TRBV29-1 to TRBJ1-1, with unresolved D. The length of the CDR3 is 12 residues. CDR1 is SQVTM, CDR2 ANQGSEA, per germline. Trimming took 4 bases from V and 1 from J, leaving 7 bases between them. The CDR3 loop reads CSVGPRNTEAFF. CDR3 coding DNA: TGCAGCGTTGGGCCCAGGAACACTGAAGCTTTCTTT.

This clonotype was recorded a few times. The chain employs TRBV6-5 and TRBJ1-4; D not resolved. Germline lookup yields CDR1 MNHEY and CDR2 SVGAGI. The CDR3 covers 15 residues. V lost 2 bases, J lost 5 bases, and 12 bases lay in between. The CDR3 loop reads CASSYTTPINEKLFF. The CDR3, as DNA: TGTGCCAGCAGTTACACGACTCCTATAAATGAAAAACTGTTTTTT.

At least ten counts were recorded for this clonotype. The chain combines TRBV7-2 with TRBJ2-5, with D possibly matching TRBD2 (5 bases). The V gene lost 4 bases and the J gene lost 3 bases, with 9 bases spanning the gap. This CDR3 contains 13 residues. CDR1 and CDR2 from the germline V gene are SGHTA and FQGNSA. The CDR3 nucleotides are TGTGCCAGCAGCTCTAGCATTGAAGAGACCCAGTACTTC. Translated, it gives CASSSSIEETQYF.

The chain combines TRBV20-1 with TRBJ1-2; D is ambiguous. This CDR3 has 12 residues. Trimming stripped 1 base from V and 10 bases from J, with 13 bases between. The germline CDR1 and CDR2 sequences are DFQATT and SNEGSKA (reference sequence). The CDR3 DNA reads as TGCAGTGCTAGAGCCCGGGCTTGGGACTACACCTTC. This encodes CSARARAWDYTF.